One and the same sample provided the 5 T cell receptor beta chains below, sequenced in a study of blood T cell repertoires in COVID-19. The assay was immunoSEQ multiplex PCR, and TCRdb's table has in-frame clones only and misses some. This table has approximately 450,000 clones, roughly nine tenths appearing once. Sequenced material: PBMCs or T cells enriched from blood (not recorded which). These receptor sequences come from a man aged 30 to 39 who had recovered from COVID-19.

The rearrangement joins TRBV24-1 to TRBJ2-2, with D perhaps matching TRBD1 (5 bases). Germline CDR1 and CDR2: KGHDR and SFDVKD. The V gene lost 5 bases and the J gene lost 9 bases, with 9 bases spanning the gap. The CDR3 loop spans 12 amino acids. CDR3 nucleotide sequence: TGTGCCACCAGTGCCTGGACAAGGGAGCTGTTTTTT. This codes for CATSAWTRELFF.

The chain links TRBV11-3 to TRBJ2-2, with 7 positions matching TRBD2. Per germline, CDR1 SGHNT and CDR2 YENEEA. With 5 bases clipped from V and 2 bases from J, the junction kept 11 bases outside the gene matches. The CDR3 length is 17 residues. In DNA form, the CDR3 reads TGTGCCAGCAGCAACGACCACGGCGGGGGAAACACCGGGGAGCTGTTTTTT. Translated: CASSNDHGGGNTGELFF. Looking up the rest from reference TRBV11-3 and TRBJ2-2 gives the full variable domain: EAGVVQSPRYKIIEKKQPVAFWCNPISGHNTLYWYLQNLGQGPELLIRYENEEAVDDSQLPKDRFSAERLKGVDSTLKIQPAELGDSAVYLCASSNDHGGGNTGELFFGEGSRLTVL.

This chain uses TRBV19 with TRBJ1-1, with TRBD1 identical over 8 bases. The CDR3 loop spans 16 amino acids. V lost 7 bases to trimming and J lost 1 base; unmatched junction nucleotides: 11. Germline V gene data show CDR1 as LNHDA and CDR2 as SQIVND (reference sequence). The CDR3 is CASTPMGDRRNTEAFF. CDR3 DNA: TGTGCCAGTACCCCAATGGGGGACAGGCGGAACACTGAAGCTTTCTTT. The whole variable domain, filled in from reference TRBV19 and TRBJ1-1, reads DGGITQSPKYLFRKEGQNVTLSCEQNLNHDAMYWYRQDPGQGLRLIYYSQIVNDFQKGDIAEGYSVSREKKESFPLTVTSAQKNPTAFYLCASTPMGDRRNTEAFFGQGTRLTVV.

V usage is TRBV27 and J usage is TRBJ1-2; D is perhaps TRBD1 (6 bases). The CDR3 sequence is 13 residues long. The germline V and J ends were trimmed by 3 bases and 6 bases, with 11 bases remaining between them. Germline V gives CDR1 MNHEY, CDR2 SMNVEV (reference sequence). CDR3 DNA: TGTGCCAGCAGTTTGGGGGCAGGGGATGGCTACACCTTC. It codes for CASSLGAGDGYTF.

V and J are TRBV28 and TRBJ2-1; TRBD2 aligns across 13 bases. Germline CDR1 reads MDHEN; CDR2 reads SYDVKM. The CDR3 is 19 residues long. V lost 8 bases to trimming and J lost 3 bases; unmatched junction nucleotides: 16. As DNA, the CDR3 is TGTGCCAGCTCCCCCCCCGGGACTAGCGGGGAGACACTCTACAATGAGCAGTTCTTC. Encoded protein: CASSPPGTSGETLYNEQFF.